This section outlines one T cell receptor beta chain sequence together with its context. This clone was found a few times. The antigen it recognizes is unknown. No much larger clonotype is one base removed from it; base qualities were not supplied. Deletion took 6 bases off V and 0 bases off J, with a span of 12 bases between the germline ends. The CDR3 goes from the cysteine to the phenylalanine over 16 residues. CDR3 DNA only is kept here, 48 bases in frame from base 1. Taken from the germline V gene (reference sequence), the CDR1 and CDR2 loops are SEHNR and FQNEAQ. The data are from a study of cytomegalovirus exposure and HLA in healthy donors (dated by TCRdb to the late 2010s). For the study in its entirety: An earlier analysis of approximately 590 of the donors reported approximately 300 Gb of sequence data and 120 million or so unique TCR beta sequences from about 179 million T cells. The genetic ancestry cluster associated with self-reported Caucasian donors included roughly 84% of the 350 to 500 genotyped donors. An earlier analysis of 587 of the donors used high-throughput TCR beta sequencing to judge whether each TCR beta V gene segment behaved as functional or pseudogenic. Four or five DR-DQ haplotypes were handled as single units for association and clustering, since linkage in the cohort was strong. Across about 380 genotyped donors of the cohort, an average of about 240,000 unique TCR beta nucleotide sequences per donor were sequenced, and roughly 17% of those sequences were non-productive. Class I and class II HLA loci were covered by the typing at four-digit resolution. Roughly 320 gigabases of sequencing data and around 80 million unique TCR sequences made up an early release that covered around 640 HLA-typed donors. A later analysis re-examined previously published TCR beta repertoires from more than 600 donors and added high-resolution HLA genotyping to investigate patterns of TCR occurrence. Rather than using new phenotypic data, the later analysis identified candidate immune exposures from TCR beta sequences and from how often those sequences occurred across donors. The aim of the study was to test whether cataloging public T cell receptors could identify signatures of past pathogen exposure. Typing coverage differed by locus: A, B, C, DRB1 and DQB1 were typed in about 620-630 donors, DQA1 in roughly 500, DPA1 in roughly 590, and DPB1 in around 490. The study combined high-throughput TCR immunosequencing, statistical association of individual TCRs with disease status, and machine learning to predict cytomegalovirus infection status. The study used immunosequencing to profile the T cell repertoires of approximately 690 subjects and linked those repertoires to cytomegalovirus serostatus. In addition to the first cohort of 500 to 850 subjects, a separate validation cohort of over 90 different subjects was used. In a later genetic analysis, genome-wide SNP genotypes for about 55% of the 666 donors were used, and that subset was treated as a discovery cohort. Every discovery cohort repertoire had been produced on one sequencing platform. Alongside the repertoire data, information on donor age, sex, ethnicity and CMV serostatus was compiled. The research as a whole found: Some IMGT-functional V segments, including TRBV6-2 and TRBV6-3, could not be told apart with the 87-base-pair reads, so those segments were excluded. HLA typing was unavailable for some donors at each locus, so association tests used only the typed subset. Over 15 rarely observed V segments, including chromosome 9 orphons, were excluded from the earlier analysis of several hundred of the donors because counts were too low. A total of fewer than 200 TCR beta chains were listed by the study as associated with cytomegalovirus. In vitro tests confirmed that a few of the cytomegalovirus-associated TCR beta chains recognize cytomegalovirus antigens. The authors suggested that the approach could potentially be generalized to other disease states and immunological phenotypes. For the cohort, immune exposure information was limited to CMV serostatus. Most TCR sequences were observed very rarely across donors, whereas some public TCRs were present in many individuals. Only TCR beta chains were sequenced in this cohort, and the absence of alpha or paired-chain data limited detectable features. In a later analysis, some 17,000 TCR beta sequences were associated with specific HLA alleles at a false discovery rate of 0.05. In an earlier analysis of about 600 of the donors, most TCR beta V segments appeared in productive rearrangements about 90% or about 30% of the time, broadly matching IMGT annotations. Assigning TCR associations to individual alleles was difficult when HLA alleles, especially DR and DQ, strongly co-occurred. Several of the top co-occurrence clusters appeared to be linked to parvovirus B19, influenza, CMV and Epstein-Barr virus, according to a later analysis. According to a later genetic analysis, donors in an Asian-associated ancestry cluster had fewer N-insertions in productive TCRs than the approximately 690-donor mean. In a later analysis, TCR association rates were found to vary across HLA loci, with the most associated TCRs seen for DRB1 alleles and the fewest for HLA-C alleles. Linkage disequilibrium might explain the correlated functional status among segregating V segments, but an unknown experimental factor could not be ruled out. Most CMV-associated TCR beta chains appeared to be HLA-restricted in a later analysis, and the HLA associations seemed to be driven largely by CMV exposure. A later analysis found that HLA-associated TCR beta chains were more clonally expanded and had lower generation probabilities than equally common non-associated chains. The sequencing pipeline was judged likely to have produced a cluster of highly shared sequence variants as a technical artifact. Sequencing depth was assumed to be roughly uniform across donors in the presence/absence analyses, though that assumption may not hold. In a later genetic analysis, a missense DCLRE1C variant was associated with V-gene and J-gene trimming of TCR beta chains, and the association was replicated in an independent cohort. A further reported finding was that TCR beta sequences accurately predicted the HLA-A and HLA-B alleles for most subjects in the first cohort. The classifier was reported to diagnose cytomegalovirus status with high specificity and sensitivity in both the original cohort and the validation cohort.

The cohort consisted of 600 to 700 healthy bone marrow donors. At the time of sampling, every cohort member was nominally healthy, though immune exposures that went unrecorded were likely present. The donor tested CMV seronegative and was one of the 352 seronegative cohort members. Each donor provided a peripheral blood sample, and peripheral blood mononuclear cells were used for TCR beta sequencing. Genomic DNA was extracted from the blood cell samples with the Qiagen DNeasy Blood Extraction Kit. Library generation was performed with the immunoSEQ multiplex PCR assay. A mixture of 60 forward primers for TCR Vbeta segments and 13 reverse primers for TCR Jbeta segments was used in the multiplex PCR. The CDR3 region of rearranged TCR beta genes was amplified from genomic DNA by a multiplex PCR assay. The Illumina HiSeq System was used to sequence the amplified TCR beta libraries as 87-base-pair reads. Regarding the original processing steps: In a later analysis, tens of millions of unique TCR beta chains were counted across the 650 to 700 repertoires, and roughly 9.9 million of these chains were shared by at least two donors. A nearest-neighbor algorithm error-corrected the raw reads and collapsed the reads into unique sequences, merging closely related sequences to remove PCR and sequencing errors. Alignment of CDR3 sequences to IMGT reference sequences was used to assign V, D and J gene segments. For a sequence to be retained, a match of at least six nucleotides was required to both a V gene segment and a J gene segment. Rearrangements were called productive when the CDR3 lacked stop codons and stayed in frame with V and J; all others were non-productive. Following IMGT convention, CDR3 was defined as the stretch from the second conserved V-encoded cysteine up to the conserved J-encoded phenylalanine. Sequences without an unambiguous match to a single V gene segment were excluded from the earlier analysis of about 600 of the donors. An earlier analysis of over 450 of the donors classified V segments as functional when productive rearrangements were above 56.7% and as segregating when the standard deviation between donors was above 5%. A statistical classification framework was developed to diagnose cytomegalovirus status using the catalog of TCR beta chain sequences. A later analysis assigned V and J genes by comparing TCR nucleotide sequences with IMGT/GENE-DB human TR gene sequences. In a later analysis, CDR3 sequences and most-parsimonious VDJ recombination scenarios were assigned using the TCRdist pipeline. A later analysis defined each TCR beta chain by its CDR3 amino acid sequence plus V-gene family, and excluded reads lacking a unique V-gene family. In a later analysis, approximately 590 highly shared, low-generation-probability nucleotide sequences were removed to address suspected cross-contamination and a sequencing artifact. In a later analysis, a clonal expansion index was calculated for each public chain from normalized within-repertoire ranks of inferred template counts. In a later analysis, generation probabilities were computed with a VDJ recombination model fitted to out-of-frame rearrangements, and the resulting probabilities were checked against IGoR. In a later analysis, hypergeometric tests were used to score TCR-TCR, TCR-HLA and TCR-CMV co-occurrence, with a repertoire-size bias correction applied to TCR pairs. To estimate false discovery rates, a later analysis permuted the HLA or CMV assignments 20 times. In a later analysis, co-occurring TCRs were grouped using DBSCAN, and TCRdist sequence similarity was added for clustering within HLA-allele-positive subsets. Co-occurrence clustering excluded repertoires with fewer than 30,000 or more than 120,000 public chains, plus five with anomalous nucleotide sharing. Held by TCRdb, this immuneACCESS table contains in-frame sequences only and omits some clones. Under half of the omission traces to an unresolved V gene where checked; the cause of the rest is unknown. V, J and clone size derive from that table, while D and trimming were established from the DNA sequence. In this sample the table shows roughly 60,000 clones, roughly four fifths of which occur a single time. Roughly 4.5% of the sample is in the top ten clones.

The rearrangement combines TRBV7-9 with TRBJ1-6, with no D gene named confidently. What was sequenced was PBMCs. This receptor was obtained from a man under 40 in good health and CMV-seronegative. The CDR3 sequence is CASRGSRLSYNSPLHF. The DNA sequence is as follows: TGTGCCAGCAGAGGGAGCCGACTCTCCTATAATTCACCCCTCCACTTT.